These 8 T cell receptor beta chains share one sample of origin, sequenced in a study of blood T cell repertoires in COVID-19. Sequencing was performed with immunoSEQ multiplex PCR; in TCRdb, only in-frame clones are kept and a portion is missing. The profile covers some 210,000 clones, with roughly 87% appearing a single time and about a tenth taken by the ten largest. The sequenced material came from PBMCs or T cells enriched from blood (not recorded which). These receptors all come from a man aged 18-30 years with acute COVID-19.

V and J are TRBV7-9 and TRBJ1-1; 9 nucleotides match TRBD1. Trimming cost V 3 bases and J 3 bases; bases outside gene matches: 5. CDR1 and CDR2 from the germline V gene are SEHNR and FQNEAQ (reference sequence). This CDR3 spans 15 amino acids. The CDR3 nucleotides are TGTGCCAGCAGCTTTCCGGGACAGGGCGACACTGAAGCTTTCTTT. Encoded protein: CASSFPGQGDTEAFF.

J is TRBJ1-5 and V is TRBV2, with 10 bases lining up with TRBD1. The J segment lost 5 bases and the V segment lost 6 bases, leaving 7 bases of the junction unmatched. CDR3 size: 15 residues. Germline V gives CDR1 SNHLY, CDR2 FYNNEI. CDR3 bases: TGTGCCAGCAGCCGCGGGACAGGGGTCCATCAGCCCCAGCATTTT. This codes for CASSRGTGVHQPQHF.

The V call is TRBV11-3, the J call TRBJ2-7, with a tentative D call TRBD1 (6 bases). Trimming took 5 bases from V and 2 from J, leaving 10 bases between them. The CDR3 extends over 13 amino acids. From germline, CDR1 is SGHNT and CDR2 YENEEA. The CDR3 DNA reads TGTGCCAGCAGCGGGACAAAACCCTACGAGCAGTACTTC. As protein: CASSGTKPYEQYF. Using reference TRBV11-3 and TRBJ2-7 for the parts outside the CDR3, the full variable domain is EAGVVQSPRYKIIEKKQPVAFWCNPISGHNTLYWYLQNLGQGPELLIRYENEEAVDDSQLPKDRFSAERLKGVDSTLKIQPAELGDSAVYLCASSGTKPYEQYFGPGTRLTVT.

The V call is TRBV4-2, the J call TRBJ1-1; the match to TRBD1 covers 7 bases. Germline V lookup: CDR1 LGHNA, CDR2 YNFKEQ. This CDR3 spans 15 amino acids. J was trimmed by 4 bases and V by 3 bases; bases with no gene match: 8. The CDR3: CASSQTQQGSTEAFF. In DNA, the CDR3 is TGTGCCAGCAGCCAGACTCAACAGGGGTCCACTGAAGCTTTCTTT.

This clone appeared once. J is TRBJ2-3 and V is TRBV2; 7 nucleotides agree with TRBD2. CDR3 size: 15 residues. V shed 4 bases and J 2 bases; nucleotides not matched to a gene: 6. Germline CDR1 is SNHLY and CDR2 is FYNNEI. The CDR3 here is CASSGARDYTDTQYF. In nucleotides, the CDR3 is TGTGCCAGCAGTGGGGCCCGGGACTACACAGATACGCAGTATTTT.

The CDR3 region has the DNA TGTGCCAGCAGCTTAGAAGGGGGCAGTAGAAACACCATATATTTT. It encodes CASSLEGGSRNTIYF. The J gene is TRBJ1-3, the V gene TRBV7-9; 7 positions agree with TRBD1. Germline CDR1 is SEHNR and CDR2 is FQNEAQ (reference sequence). The CDR3 has 15 residues. Unmatched junction bases numbered 5, after V lost 1 base and J lost 5 bases.

Only a few counts were recorded for this clone. CDR3 amino acids: CASSSTTSGRLEQYF. In nucleotides, the CDR3 is TGTGCCAGCAGCTCAACAACTAGCGGGCGCTTAGAGCAGTACTTC. This chain joins TRBV7-8 and TRBJ2-7, with 9 bases identical to TRBD2. V was pared by 4 bases and J by 7 bases, with 11 bases of the junction left unmatched. The CDR3 has 15 residues. The germline V gene encodes CDR1 SGHVS and CDR2 FQNEAQ.

This rearrangement joins TRBV28 to TRBJ2-7, with TRBD1 matching over 8 bases. The V and J ends lost 5 bases and 7 bases, in that order; junction bases with no gene match: 16. The CDR3 is made up of 16 amino acids. Germline assignment: CDR1 MDHEN and CDR2 SYDVKM. Here the CDR3 DNA reads TGTGCCAGCAGTCAATGGGGGGAGGCAGGGGGCTCGGAGCAGTACTTC. Translating it yields CASSQWGEAGGSEQYF.